The clone carrying this TCR beta chain was detected only once. The data belong to a study of blood T cell repertoires in COVID-19. In the original workflow: The assay estimated nucleated cells by amplifying reference gene primers. Measured with immunoSEQ multiplex PCR; TCRdb has only the in-frame clones, and not every one. D and trimming were read from the DNA, whereas the V and J calls and clone size are those reported in that table. The sample shows about 310,000 clones, 85% to 90% of them seen only once. Participants came from fewer than 25 US areas, aged roughly 18 to 89 years. The sequenced sample consisted of PBMCs or T cells enriched from blood (not recorded which). The source is a woman aged 30 to 39 who had recovered from COVID-19.

This CDR3 is CASSLVGGYGYTF. CDR3 sequence (DNA): TGTGCCAGCAGCTTAGTGGGAGGCTATGGCTACACCTTC. The chain is built from TRBV7-2 and TRBJ1-2; D is unresolved. The CDR3 covers 13 residues. V lost 1 base to trimming and J lost 4 bases, with 7 bases between them. Germline V gene lookup returns CDR1 SGHTA and CDR2 FQGNSA. The whole variable domain, remainder taken from reference TRBV7-2 and TRBJ1-2, is GAGVSQSPSNKVTEKGKDVELRCDPISGHTALYWYRQSLGQGLEFLIYFQGNSAPDKSGLPSDRFSAERTGGSVSTLTIQRTQQEDSAVYLCASSLVGGYGYTFGSGTRLTVV.